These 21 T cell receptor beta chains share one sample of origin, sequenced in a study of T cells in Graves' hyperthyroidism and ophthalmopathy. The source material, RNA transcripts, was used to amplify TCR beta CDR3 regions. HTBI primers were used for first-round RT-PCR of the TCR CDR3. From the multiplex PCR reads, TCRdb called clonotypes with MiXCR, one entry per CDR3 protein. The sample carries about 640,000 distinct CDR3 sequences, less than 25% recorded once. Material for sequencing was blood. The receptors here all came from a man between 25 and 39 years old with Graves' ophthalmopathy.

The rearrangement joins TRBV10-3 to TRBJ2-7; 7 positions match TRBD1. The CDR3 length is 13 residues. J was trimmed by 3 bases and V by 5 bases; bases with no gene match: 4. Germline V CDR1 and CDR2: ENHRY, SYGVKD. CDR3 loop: CAISYRGDYEQYF. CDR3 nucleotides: TGTGCCATCAGTTACAGGGGAGACTACGAGCAGTACTTC.

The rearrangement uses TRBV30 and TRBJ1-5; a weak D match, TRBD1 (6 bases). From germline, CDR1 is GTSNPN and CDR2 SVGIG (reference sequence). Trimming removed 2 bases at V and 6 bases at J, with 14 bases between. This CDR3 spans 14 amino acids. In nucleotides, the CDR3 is TGTGCCTGGAGTTCCCAGCCGGGGGCTCAGCCCCAGCATTTT. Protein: CAWSSQPGAQPQHF. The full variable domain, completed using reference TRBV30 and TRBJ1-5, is SQTIHQWPATLVQPVGSPLSLECTVEGTSNPNLYWYRQAAGRGLQLLFYSVGIGQISSEVPQNLSASRPQDRQFILSSKKLLLSDSGFYLCAWSSQPGAQPQHFGDGTRLSIL.

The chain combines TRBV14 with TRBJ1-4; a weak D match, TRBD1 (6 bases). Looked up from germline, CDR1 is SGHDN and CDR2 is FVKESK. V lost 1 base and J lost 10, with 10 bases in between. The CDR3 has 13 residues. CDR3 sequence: CASSQARGGKLFF. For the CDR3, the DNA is TGTGCCAGCAGCCAAGCCAGGGGCGGAAAACTGTTTTTT. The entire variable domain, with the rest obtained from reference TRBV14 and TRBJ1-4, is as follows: EAGVTQFPSHSVIEKGQTVTLRCDPISGHDNLYWYRRVMGKEIKFLLHFVKESKQDESGMPNNRFLAERTGGTYSTLKVQPAELEDSGVYFCASSQARGGKLFFGSGTQLSVL.

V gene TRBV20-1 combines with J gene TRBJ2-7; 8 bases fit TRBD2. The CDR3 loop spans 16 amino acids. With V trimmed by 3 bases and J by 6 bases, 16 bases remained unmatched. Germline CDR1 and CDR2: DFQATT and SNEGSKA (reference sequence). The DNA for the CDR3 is TGCAGTGCTAGTAGTCTGGGGGCTCAACGGGGGGGCGAGCAGTACTTC. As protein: CSASSLGAQRGGEQYF.

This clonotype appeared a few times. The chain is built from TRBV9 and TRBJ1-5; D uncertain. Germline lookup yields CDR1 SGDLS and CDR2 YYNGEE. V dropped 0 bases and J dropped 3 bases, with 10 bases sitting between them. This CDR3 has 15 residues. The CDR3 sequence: CASSVDGVINQPQHF. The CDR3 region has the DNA TGTGCCAGCAGCGTAGATGGGGTTATCAATCAGCCCCAGCATTTT. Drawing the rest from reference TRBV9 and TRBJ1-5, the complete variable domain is DSGVTQTPKHLITATGQRVTLRCSPRSGDLSVYWYQQSLDQGLQFLIQYYNGEERAKGNILERFSAQQFPDLHSELNLSSLELGDSALYFCASSVDGVINQPQHFGDGTRLSIL.

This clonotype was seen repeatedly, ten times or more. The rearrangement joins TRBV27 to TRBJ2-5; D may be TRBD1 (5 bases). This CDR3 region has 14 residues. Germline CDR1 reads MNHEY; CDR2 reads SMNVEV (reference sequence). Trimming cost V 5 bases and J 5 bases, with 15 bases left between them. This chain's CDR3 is CASSIPGQGETQYF. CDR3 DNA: TGTGCCAGCAGTATACCTGGACAAGGGGAGACCCAGTACTTC.

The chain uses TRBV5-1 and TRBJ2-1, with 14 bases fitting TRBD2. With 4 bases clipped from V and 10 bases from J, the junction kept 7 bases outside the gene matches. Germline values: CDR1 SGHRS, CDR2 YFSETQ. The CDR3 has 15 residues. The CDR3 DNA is TGCGCCAGCAGCCCGGGACTAGCGGGAGAAAAAGAGCAGTTCTTC. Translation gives CASSPGLAGEKEQFF. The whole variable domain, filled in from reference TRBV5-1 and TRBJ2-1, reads KAGVTQTPRYLIKTRGQQVTLSCSPISGHRSVSWYQQTPGQGLQFLFEYFSETQRNKGNFPGRFSGRQFSNSRSEMNVSTLELGDSALYLCASSPGLAGEKEQFFGPGTRLTVL.

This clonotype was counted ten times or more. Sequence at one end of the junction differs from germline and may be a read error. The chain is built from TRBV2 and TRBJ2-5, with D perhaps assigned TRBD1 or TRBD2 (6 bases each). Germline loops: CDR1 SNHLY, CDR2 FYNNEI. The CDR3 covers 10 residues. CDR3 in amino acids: CASRGGTLNF. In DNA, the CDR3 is TGTGCCAGCAGAGGCGGGACACTGAACTTC.

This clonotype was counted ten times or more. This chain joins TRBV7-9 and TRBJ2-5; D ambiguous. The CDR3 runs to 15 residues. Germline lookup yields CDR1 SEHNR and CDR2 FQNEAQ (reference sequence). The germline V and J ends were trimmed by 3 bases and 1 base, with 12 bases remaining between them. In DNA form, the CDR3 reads TGTGCCAGCAGCTTTCTATCCAGCAGCCAAGAGACCCAGTACTTC. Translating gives CASSFLSSSQETQYF.

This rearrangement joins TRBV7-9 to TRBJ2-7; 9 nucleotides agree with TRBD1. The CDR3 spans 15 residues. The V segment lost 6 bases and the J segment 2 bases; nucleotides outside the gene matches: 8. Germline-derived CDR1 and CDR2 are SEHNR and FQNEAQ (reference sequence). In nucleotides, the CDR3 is TGTGCCAGCAGTGTTAGACAGGGGGTAACCTACGAGCAGTACTTC. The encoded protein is CASSVRQGVTYEQYF.

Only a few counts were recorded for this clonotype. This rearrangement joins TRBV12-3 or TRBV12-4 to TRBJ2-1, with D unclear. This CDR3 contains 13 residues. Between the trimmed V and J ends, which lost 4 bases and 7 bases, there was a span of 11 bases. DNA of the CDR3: TGTGCCAGCAGTTATTGGTTGGAGAATGAGCAGTTCTTC. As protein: CASSYWLENEQFF.

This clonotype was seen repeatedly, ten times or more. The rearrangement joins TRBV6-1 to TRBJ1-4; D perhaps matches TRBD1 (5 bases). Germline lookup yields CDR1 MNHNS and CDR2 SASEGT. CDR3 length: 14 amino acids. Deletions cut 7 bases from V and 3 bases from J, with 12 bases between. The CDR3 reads CASTLGASNEKLFF. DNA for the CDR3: TGTGCCAGCACCCTAGGGGCGTCTAATGAAAAACTGTTTTTT.

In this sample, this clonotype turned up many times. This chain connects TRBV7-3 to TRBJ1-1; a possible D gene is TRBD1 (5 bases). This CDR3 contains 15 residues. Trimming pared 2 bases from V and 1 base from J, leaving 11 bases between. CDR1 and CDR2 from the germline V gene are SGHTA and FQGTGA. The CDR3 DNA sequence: TGTGCCAGCAGCTTAGGAGGACACCGGAACACTGAAGCTTTCTTT. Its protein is CASSLGGHRNTEAFF.

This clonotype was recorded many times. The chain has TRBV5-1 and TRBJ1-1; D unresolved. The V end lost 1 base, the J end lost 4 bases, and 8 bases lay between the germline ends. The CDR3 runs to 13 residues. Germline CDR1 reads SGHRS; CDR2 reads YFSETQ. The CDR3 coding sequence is TGCGCCAGCAGCTTGAGACGCGGCACTGAAGCTTTCTTT. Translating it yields CASSLRRGTEAFF.

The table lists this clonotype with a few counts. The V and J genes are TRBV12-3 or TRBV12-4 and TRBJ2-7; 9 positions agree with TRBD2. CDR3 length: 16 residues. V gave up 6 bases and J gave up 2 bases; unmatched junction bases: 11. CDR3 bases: TGTGCCAGCAGATTTACCGGGACTAGCAAAGCCTACGAGCAGTACTTC. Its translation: CASRFTGTSKAYEQYF.

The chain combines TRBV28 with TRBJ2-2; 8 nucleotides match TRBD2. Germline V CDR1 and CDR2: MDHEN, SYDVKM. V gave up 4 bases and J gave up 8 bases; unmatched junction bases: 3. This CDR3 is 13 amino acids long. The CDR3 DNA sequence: TGTGCCAGCAGTTCGACTAGCGTAGGGGAGCTGTTTTTT. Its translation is CASSSTSVGELFF.

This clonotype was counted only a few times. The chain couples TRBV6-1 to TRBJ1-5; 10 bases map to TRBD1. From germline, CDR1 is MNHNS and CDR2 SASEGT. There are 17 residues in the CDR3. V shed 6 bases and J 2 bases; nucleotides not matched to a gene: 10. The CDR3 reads CASSYDRGRLGNQPQHF. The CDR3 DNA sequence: TGTGCCAGCAGCTATGACAGGGGGCGATTGGGCAATCAGCCCCAGCATTTT.

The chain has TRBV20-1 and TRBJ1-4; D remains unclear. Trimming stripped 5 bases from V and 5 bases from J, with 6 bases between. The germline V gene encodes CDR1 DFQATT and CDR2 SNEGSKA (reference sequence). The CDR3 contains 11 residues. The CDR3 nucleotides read TGCAGTGCTCACGTCAATGAAAAACTGTTTTTT. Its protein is CSAHVNEKLFF.

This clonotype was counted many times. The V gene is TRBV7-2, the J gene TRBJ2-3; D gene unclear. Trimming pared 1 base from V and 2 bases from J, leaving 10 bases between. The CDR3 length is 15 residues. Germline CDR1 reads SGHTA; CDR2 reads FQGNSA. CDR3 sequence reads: CASSLGFLDTDTQYF. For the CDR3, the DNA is TGTGCCAGCAGCTTAGGGTTCTTAGACACAGATACGCAGTATTTT.

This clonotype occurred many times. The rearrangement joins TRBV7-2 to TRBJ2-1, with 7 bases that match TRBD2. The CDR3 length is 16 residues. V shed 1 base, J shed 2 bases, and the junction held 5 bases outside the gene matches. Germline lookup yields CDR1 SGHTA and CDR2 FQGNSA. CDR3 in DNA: TGTGCCAGCAGCTTAGTTGGCGGGAGTCCCTACAATGAGCAGTTCTTC. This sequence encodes CASSLVGGSPYNEQFF.

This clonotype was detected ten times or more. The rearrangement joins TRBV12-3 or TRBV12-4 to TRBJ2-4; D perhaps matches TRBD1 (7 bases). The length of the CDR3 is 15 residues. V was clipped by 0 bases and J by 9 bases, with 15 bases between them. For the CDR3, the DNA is TGTGCCAGCAGTTTAGCGCGGAGGGGGCGTGTCATTCAGTACTTC. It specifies CASSLARRGRVIQYF.